The 27 T cell receptor beta chains listed next were all sequenced from one sample in a study of a mutant IDH1 vaccine in newly diagnosed glioma. Generated by immunoSEQ multiplex PCR, the TCRdb table keeps only in-frame clones and is missing some. Seen here are roughly 70,000 clones, around 88% observed once, and the top ten hold roughly 4.4%. Time point noted: baseline, week 1 (first vaccination visit). Stated treatment: pre-vaccination baseline after standard-of-care therapy. The sequencing used peripheral blood mononuclear cells (PBMCs), collected from a glioma patient treated with radiotherapy, temozolomide or both. The receptor source for this set is a woman younger than 30 with glioma. Some clones in this sample may be carry-over from other donors' samples.

The chain carries TRBV13 and TRBJ2-7; 8 bases are a match to TRBD1. V shed 4 bases, J shed 5 bases, and the junction held 10 bases outside the gene matches. The germline V gene has CDR1 PRHDT and CDR2 FYEKMQ (reference sequence). This CDR3 spans 15 amino acids. The CDR3 sequence: CASSSLNRGLNEQYF. The CDR3 DNA sequence: TGTGCCAGCAGCTCCCTGAACAGGGGGTTAAACGAGCAGTACTTC. Filled out from reference TRBV13 and TRBJ2-7, the complete variable domain reads AAGVIQSPRHLIKEKRETATLKCYPIPRHDTVYWYQQGPGQDPQFLISFYEKMQSDKGSIPDRFSAQQFSDYHSELNMSSLELGDSALYFCASSSLNRGLNEQYFGPGTRLTVT.

The chain recombines TRBV13 with TRBJ2-1; 10 nucleotides align to TRBD2. Looked up from germline, CDR1 is PRHDT and CDR2 is FYEKMQ (reference sequence). V shed 7 bases, J shed 7 bases, and the junction held 7 bases outside the gene matches. The CDR3 is 14 residues long. The CDR3, as DNA: TGTGCCAGCACCCTAGCGGGGGCGGGGAATGAGCAGTTCTTC. Translating gives CASTLAGAGNEQFF. Drawing the rest from reference TRBV13 and TRBJ2-1, the complete variable domain is AAGVIQSPRHLIKEKRETATLKCYPIPRHDTVYWYQQGPGQDPQFLISFYEKMQSDKGSIPDRFSAQQFSDYHSELNMSSLELGDSALYFCASTLAGAGNEQFFGPGTRLTVL.

This sequence joins TRBV6-5 and TRBJ2-5; D could derive from TRBD1 or TRBD2 (5 bases each). Germline CDR1 reads MNHEY; CDR2 reads SVGAGI. This CDR3 spans 13 amino acids. The germline V and J ends were trimmed by 5 bases and 2 bases, with 9 bases remaining between them. The CDR3 DNA follows: TGTGCCAGCAGTCGGGACGGTCAAGAGACCCAGTACTTC. Translation gives CASSRDGQETQYF.

This chain joins TRBV5-4 and TRBJ1-2; D gene ambiguous. This CDR3 comprises 16 residues. Germline values: CDR1 SGHNT, CDR2 YYREEE (reference sequence). The germline V and J ends were trimmed by 1 base and 3 bases, with 16 bases remaining between them. CDR3 protein: CASSLPRVAGDYGYTF. CDR3 DNA: TGTGCCAGCAGCTTGCCCCGCGTGGCAGGTGACTATGGCTACACCTTC.

The chain employs TRBV7-9 and TRBJ1-4; TRBD1 matches at 7 bases. V dropped 2 bases and J dropped 6; count of bases not matched to a gene: 3. The germline gives CDR1 SEHNR, CDR2 FQNEAQ (reference sequence). The CDR3 is made up of 14 amino acids. CDR3 DNA: TGTGCCAGCAGCTTAAGGGGGCCCGATGAAAAACTGTTTTTT. This translates into CASSLRGPDEKLFF.

The gene calls are TRBV5-6 and TRBJ2-7; no clear D gene. This CDR3 contains 14 residues. Germline values: CDR1 SGHDT, CDR2 YYEEEE. Trimming stripped 1 base from V and 0 bases from J, with 8 bases between. The CDR3, as DNA: TGTGCCAGCAGCTTGACGGCCGTCTCCTACGAGCAGTACTTC. It specifies CASSLTAVSYEQYF.

The CDR3 DNA is TGCGCCAGCAGCCCTAGCCTCGAGGGGTTCCAACTGTTTTTT. Protein product: CASSPSLEGFQLFF. V and J are TRBV4-3 and TRBJ1-4; a possible D gene is TRBD1 (5 bases). The CDR3 runs 14 residues. Germline CDR1 LGHNA, CDR2 YSLEER. V shed 4 bases and J shed 12 bases, with 18 bases lying between them.

This chain connects TRBV5-6 to TRBJ2-7, with D possibly TRBD2 on 6 matching bases. Germline lookup yields CDR1 SGHDT and CDR2 YYEEEE. The CDR3 covers 14 residues. Trimming cost V 5 bases and J 5 bases, with 17 bases left between them. CDR3 residues: CASSPRGLVDEQYF. CDR3 bases: TGTGCCAGCAGTCCCCGGGGGTTAGTCGACGAGCAGTACTTC.

This clone has only one observation. The CDR3 region is CASSDRASQPQHF. CDR3 sequence (DNA): TGTGCCAGCAGCGACAGGGCAAGTCAGCCCCAGCATTTT. J is TRBJ1-5 and V is TRBV2; 7 bases are shared with TRBD1. The CDR3 sequence is 13 residues long. V trimming: 6 bases; J trimming: 6 bases; junction bases outside the gene matches: 5. Germline V gene lookup returns CDR1 SNHLY and CDR2 FYNNEI.

As DNA, the CDR3 is TGTGCCAGCAGCCCGAAGGGAGGTATTGAAGCTTTCTTT. Translating gives CASSPKGGIEAFF. This sequence joins TRBV5-4 and TRBJ1-1; no reliable D call. Germline V gives CDR1 SGHNT, CDR2 YYREEE (reference sequence). Deletions cut 4 bases from V and 7 bases from J, with 14 bases between. The CDR3 has 13 residues.

The rearrangement links TRBV4-1 to TRBJ1-2; D unresolved. V lost 0 bases and J 7 bases, leaving 12 bases between the germline ends. The CDR3 covers 14 residues. Germline V CDR1 and CDR2: MGHRA, YSYEKL. DNA of the CDR3: TGCGCCAGCAGCCAAGAATCGGAGACCGGTGGCTACACCTTC. Residues: CASSQESETGGYTF.

The V call is TRBV7-2, the J call TRBJ2-2; 13 nucleotides agree with TRBD2. The CDR3 runs 16 residues. The germline V gene encodes CDR1 SGHTA and CDR2 FQGNSA. Trimming at V came to 2 bases and at J to 6 bases, leaving 3 bases not matched to a gene. The CDR3 is CASSLWTSGGSGELFF. DNA of the CDR3: TGTGCCAGCAGCTTATGGACTAGCGGGGGTTCCGGGGAGCTGTTTTTT.

V is TRBV4-2 and J is TRBJ2-6; D is ambiguous. The CDR3 runs 15 residues. V was pared by 0 bases and J by 0 bases, with 3 bases between. The germline CDR1 and CDR2 sequences are LGHNA and YNFKEQ. The CDR3 sequence is CASSQEGSGANVLTF. CDR3 DNA sequence: TGTGCCAGCAGCCAAGAAGGCTCTGGGGCCAACGTCCTGACTTTC.

The chain joins TRBV19 to TRBJ2-5; 7 nucleotides line up with TRBD2. The CDR3 sequence is 14 residues long. V lost 3 bases to trimming and J lost 1 base; unmatched junction nucleotides: 2. Germline V gene lookup returns CDR1 LNHDA and CDR2 SQIVND (reference sequence). The CDR3 nucleotides read TGTGCCAGTAGTATGGGGGGGGTCCAAGAGACCCAGTACTTC. Its translation: CASSMGGVQETQYF.

Of note for this clone: At one boundary the junction diverges from the germline segment, which might be a read error. This chain uses TRBV5-1 with TRBJ2-1; TRBD1 matches at 8 bases. This CDR3 is built from 16 residues. The germline gives CDR1 SGHRS, CDR2 YFSETQ. The CDR3 nucleotides are TGCGCCAGCAGGTTGGTGGGCCAGGGGGCAGGCAATGAGCAGTTCTTC. Translation gives CASRLVGQGAGNEQFF.

The J gene is TRBJ2-7, the V gene TRBV29-1; D is possibly TRBD2 (7 bases). CDR3 length equals 15 residues. Trimming shortened V by 1 base and J by 5 bases, and 18 bases separated the two germline ends. Germline V lookup: CDR1 SQVTM, CDR2 ANQGSEA. In DNA, the CDR3 is TGCAGCGTTGAAGCCCGGGGGGCAGCCCGGAACGAGCAGTACTTC. Encoded protein: CSVEARGAARNEQYF.

V and J are TRBV29-1 and TRBJ2-7, with a tentative D call TRBD1 (5 bases). The V end lost 8 bases, the J end lost 5 bases, and 22 bases lay between the germline ends. The CDR3 loop spans 14 amino acids. The V gene's germline CDR1 is SQVTM and CDR2 ANQGSEA. CDR3 protein: CSISILGRGDEQYF. The DNA of the CDR3 is TGCAGCATCTCTATCCTCGGAAGGGGCGACGAGCAGTACTTC.

The V call is TRBV19, the J call TRBJ1-2; D is ambiguous. The ends were cut back, 7 bases at V and 2 bases at J, with 8 bases in the middle. CDR3 length: 12 amino acids. Looked up from germline, CDR1 is LNHDA and CDR2 is SQIVND (reference sequence). This chain's CDR3 is CASTSENYGYTF. The CDR3 nucleotides are TGTGCCAGTACGTCAGAAAACTATGGCTACACCTTC.

The chain joins TRBV2 to TRBJ2-1; no clear D gene. Trimming took off 8 bases at V and 2 bases at J, with 13 bases between the two ends. CDR1 and CDR2 (germline): SNHLY, FYNNEI. This CDR3 contains 14 residues. CDR3 coding DNA: TGTGCCAGCTTGCCCCTGTCAGCCTACAATGAGCAGTTCTTC. The encoded protein is CASLPLSAYNEQFF.

The chain employs TRBV5-1 and TRBJ1-6; possible D gene TRBD1, 5 bases. The CDR3 totals 15 residues. Per germline, CDR1 SGHRS and CDR2 YFSETQ. The V end lost 0 bases, the J end lost 3 bases, and 7 bases lay between the germline ends. CDR3 DNA sequence: TGCGCCAGCAGCTTGGCAGACAGCTATAATTCACCCCTCCACTTT. This gives the protein CASSLADSYNSPLHF.

The chain joins TRBV30 to TRBJ2-1, with TRBD2 matching 15 bases. CDR1 is GTSNPN, CDR2 SVGIG, per germline (reference sequence). CDR3 length: 20 residues. Losses at the gene ends were 0 bases for V and 8 bases for J; bases not matched to a gene: 17. The CDR3 spells CAWSVQGGGWTSGRGDEQFF. DNA for the CDR3: TGTGCCTGGAGTGTACAGGGGGGAGGGTGGACTAGCGGGAGGGGCGATGAGCAGTTCTTC.

The V gene is TRBV4-2, the J gene TRBJ2-3; D unresolved. The germline gives CDR1 LGHNA, CDR2 YNFKEQ. The CDR3 has 15 amino acids. Trimming took off 1 base at V and 6 bases at J, with 14 bases between the two ends. The CDR3 DNA sequence: TGTGCCAGCAGCCAAGTTTGGTCGCTTGTGGATACGCAGTATTTT. Residues: CASSQVWSLVDTQYF.

This clone was detected only once. This chain connects TRBV7-8 to TRBJ2-2; tentatively, D is TRBD1 or TRBD2 (5 bases each). The CDR3 extends over 15 amino acids. V lost 0 bases and J lost 6, with 11 bases in between. The V gene's germline CDR1 is SGHVS and CDR2 FQNEAQ. The CDR3 coding sequence is TGTGCCAGCAGCTTAGCCCCCGGGGCCCCCGGGGAGCTGTTTTTT. Its translation: CASSLAPGAPGELFF. Full variable domain (remainder filled in from reference TRBV7-8 and TRBJ2-2): GAGVSQSPRYKVAKRGQDVALRCDPISGHVSLFWYQQALGQGPEFLTYFQNEAQLDKSGLPSDRFFAERPEGSVSTLKIQRTQQEDSAVYLCASSLAPGAPGELFFGEGSRLTVL.

This clone is categorized as medium-sized. The rearrangement joins TRBV7-2 to TRBJ1-2; no reliable D call. V was pared by 1 base and J by 3 bases, with 9 bases between. CDR1 and CDR2 from the germline V gene are SGHTA and FQGNSA. This CDR3 is built from 14 residues. This chain's CDR3 is CASSLGKAYYGYTF. As DNA, the CDR3 is TGTGCCAGCAGCTTAGGGAAGGCATACTATGGCTACACCTTC.

This chain connects TRBV6-1 to TRBJ2-5, with unresolved D. Trimming left V 3 bases short and J 4 bases short, with 9 bases between. This CDR3 has 13 amino acids. CDR1 is MNHNS, CDR2 SASEGT, per germline. CDR3 residues: CASSDRLIETQYF. For the CDR3, the DNA is TGTGCCAGCAGTGACCGGCTTATAGAGACCCAGTACTTC.

CDR3 protein: CSAIGGTSSYEQYF. For the CDR3, the DNA is TGCAGCGCTATAGGGGGCACGAGCTCCTACGAGCAGTACTTC. This chain connects TRBV29-1 to TRBJ2-7; TRBD1 agrees at 7 bases. CDR3 length equals 14 residues. J gave up 0 bases and V 7 bases, and 9 bases lay outside the gene matches. The germline CDR1 and CDR2 sequences are SQVTM and ANQGSEA.

The chain carries TRBV6-5 and TRBJ1-1, with D maybe TRBD1 (6 bases). Germline lookup yields CDR1 MNHEY and CDR2 SVGAGI. With 6 bases removed from V and 5 bases from J, the gap between germline ends came to 19 bases. The CDR3 length is 15 residues. As DNA, the CDR3 is TGTGCCAGCAGCTATTTCCGGGGGCAGGATACTGAAGCTTTCTTT. It is translated as CASSYFRGQDTEAFF.